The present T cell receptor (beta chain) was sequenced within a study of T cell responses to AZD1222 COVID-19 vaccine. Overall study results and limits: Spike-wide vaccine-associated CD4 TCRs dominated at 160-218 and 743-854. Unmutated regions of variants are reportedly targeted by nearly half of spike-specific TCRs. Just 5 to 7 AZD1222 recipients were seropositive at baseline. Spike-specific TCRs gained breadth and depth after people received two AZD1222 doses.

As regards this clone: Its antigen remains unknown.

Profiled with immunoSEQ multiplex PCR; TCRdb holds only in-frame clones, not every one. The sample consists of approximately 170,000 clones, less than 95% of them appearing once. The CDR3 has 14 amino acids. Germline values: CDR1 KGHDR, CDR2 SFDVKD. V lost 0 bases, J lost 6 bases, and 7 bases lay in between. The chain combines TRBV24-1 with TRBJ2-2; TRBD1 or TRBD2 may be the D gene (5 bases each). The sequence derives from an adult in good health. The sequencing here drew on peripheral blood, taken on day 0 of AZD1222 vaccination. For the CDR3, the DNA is TGTGCCACCAGTGATTTGCGAGGGGCCGGGGAGCTGTTTTTT. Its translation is CATSDLRGAGELFF.